This T cell receptor beta chain was identified in a study of response to subunit inactivated influenza vaccine. MiXCR, applied by TCRdb to the RT-PCR reads, yields one record per CDR3 protein. Of 500,000 to 600,000 distinct CDR3 sequences in the sample, around 11% are singletons; the top ten hold about 10%. This CDR3 is built from 16 residues. In germline, CDR1 is MNHEY, CDR2 SVGEGT. Trimming at V came to 0 bases and at J to 4 bases, leaving 4 bases not matched to a gene. The same specimen was also included in a second study, on T cells expressing NK-cell markers. That paper adds: The authors made TCR beta cDNA libraries by 5'RACE template switching. This switching added a universal primer site and UMIs. In a few donors, dominant clonotypes made up about 28.3-65% of CD3+CD56-NKG2C+ cells. HCMV specificity of the expanded NKG2C+ T cell clones stayed unclear.

The chain is built from TRBV6-2 or TRBV6-3 and TRBJ2-7; TRBD2 matches at 12 bases. The sequence came from a man in his fifties who received an inactivated influenza vaccine. Source: PBMCs from blood, taken on the day of vaccination. The CDR3 sequence: CASSYSWTSGKYEQYF. As DNA, the CDR3 is TGTGCCAGCAGTTACTCGTGGACTAGCGGGAAGTACGAGCAGTACTTC.